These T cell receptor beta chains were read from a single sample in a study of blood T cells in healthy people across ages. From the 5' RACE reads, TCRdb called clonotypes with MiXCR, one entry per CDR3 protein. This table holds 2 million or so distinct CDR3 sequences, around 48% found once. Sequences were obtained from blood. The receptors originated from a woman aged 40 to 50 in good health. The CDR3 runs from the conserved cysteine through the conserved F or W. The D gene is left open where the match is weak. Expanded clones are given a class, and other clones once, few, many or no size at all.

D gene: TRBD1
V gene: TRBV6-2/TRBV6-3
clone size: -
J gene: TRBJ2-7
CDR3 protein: CASGDRGPTYEQYF
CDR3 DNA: TGTGCCAGCGGAGACAGGGGGCCCACCTACGAGCAGTACTTC

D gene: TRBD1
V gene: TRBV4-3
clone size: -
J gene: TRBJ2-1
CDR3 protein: CASSPQTGVTYNEQSF
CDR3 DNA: TGCGCCAGCAGCCCCCAAACAGGGGTGACCTACAATGAGCAGTCCTTC

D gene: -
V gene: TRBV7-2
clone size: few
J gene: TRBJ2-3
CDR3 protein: CASSLVPGPSDTQYF
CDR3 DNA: TGTGCCAGCAGCTTAGTTCCGGGCCCGTCAGATACGCAGTATTTT

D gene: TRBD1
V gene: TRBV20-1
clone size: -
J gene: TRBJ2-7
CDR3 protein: CSLPNRDRGSYEQYF
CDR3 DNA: TGCAGTCTTCCCAACCGCGACAGGGGCTCCTACGAGCAGTACTTC

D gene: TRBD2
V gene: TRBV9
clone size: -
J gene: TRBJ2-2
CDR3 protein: CASSVTAGVNTGELFF
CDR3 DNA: TGTGCCAGCAGCGTAACGGCGGGGGTGAACACCGGGGAGCTGTTTTTT

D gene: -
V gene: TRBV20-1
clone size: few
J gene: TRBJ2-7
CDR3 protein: CSARSLSYEQYF
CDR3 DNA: TGCAGTGCTAGGTCATTGTCCTACGAGCAGTACTTC

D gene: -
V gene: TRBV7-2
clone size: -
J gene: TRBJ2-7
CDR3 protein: CASSLAQLIREQYF
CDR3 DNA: TGTGCCAGCAGCTTAGCGCAGTTGATTCGCGAGCAGTACTTC

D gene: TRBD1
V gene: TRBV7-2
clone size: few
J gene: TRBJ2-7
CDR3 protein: CASSSLGTGSHEQYF
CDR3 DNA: TGTGCCAGCAGCTCTCTCGGGACAGGGAGCCACGAGCAGTACTTC

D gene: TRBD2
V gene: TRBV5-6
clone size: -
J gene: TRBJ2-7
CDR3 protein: CASSLRRAGRYEQYF
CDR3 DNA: TGTGCCAGCAGCTTAAGGCGAGCGGGGAGATACGAGCAGTACTTC

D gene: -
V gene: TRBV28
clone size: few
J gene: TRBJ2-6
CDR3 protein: CASSLSYSGANVLTF
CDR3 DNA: TGTGCCAGCAGCCTAAGCTACTCTGGGGCCAACGTCCTGACTTTC

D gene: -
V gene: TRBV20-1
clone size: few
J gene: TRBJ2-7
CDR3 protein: CSAAGSQTTFEQYF
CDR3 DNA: TGCAGTGCTGCGGGATCCCAGACGACTTTCGAGCAGTACTTC

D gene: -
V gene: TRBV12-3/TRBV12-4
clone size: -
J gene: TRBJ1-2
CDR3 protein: CASSSKTTGYTF
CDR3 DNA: TGTGCCAGCAGCTCGAAAACCACCGGCTACACCTTC

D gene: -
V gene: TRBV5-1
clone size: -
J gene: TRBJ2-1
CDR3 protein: CASSLKVEQFF
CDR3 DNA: TGCGCCAGCAGCTTGAAGGTAGAGCAGTTCTTC

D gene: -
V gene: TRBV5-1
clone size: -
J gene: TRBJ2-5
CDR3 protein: CASSLNLQKWGETQYF
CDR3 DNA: TGCGCCAGCAGCCTAAACTTACAAAAATGGGGAGAGACCCAGTACTTC

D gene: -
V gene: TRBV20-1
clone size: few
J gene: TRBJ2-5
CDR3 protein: CSARVVRFQETQYF
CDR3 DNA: TGCAGTGCTAGAGTCGTAAGGTTCCAAGAGACCCAGTACTTC

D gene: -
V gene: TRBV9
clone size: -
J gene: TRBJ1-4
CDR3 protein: CASSEAAQASNEKLFF
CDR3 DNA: TGTGCCAGCAGCGAAGCCGCACAGGCGTCTAATGAAAAACTGTTTTTT

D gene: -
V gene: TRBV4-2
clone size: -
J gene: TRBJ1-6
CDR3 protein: CASSQPGRGSSYNSPLHF
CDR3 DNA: TGTGCCAGCAGCCAACCTGGACGGGGGAGCTCCTATAATTCACCCCTCCACTTT

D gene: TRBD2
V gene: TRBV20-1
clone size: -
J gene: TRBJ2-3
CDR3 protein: CSARDAGGSYSQYF
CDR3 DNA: TGCAGTGCTAGAGATGCGGGGGGCTCTTACTCGCAGTATTTT

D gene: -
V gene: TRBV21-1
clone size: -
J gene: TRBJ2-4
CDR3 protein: CASSKALSTSWVGAKNIQYF
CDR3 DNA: TGTGCCAGCAGCAAAGCGCTTTCGACTAGTTGGGTCGGTGCCAAAAACATTCAGTACTTC

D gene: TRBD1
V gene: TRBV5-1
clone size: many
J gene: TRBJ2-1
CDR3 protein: CASSLGTGGFQARNEQFF
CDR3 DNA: TGCGCCAGCAGCTTGGGGACAGGGGGGTTCCAGGCCAGAAATGAGCAGTTCTTC

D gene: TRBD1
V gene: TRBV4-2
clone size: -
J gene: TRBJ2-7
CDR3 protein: CASSQLIPGQGAYEQYF
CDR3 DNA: TGTGCCAGCAGCCAGCTTATACCGGGGCAGGGGGCATATGAGCAGTACTTC